A single sample is the source of the 29 T cell receptor beta chains below, sequenced in a study of cytomegalovirus exposure and HLA in healthy donors. Both 60 Vbeta primers and 13 Jbeta primers went into the PCR. TCRdb keeps only in-frame clones here, not all; method: immunoSEQ multiplex PCR. Of roughly 110,000 clones detected, around three quarters appear once; the ten largest clones hold about 2.7%. The sequenced material came from PBMCs. These receptors were obtained from a woman aged 18-30 years in good health and CMV-seropositive.

This chain links TRBV7-8 with TRBJ2-1; a weak D match, TRBD1 (5 bases). The CDR3 contains 14 residues. Looked up from germline, CDR1 is SGHVS and CDR2 is FQNEAQ. Deletions cut 5 bases from V and 2 bases from J, with 10 bases between. The CDR3 loop reads CASSPRVAYNEQFF. The CDR3 region has the DNA TGTGCCAGCAGCCCCAGGGTGGCCTACAATGAGCAGTTCTTC.

In its sample, this clone was seen a few times. This CDR3 reads CASSWTSGVDTDTQYF. The CDR3 bases are TGTGCCAGCAGTTGGACTAGCGGGGTGGACACAGATACGCAGTATTTT. The chain couples TRBV27 to TRBJ2-3; TRBD2 matches 12 bases. The V segment lost 4 bases and the J segment 2 bases; nucleotides outside the gene matches: 4. This CDR3 has 16 amino acids. CDR1 and CDR2 from the germline V gene are MNHEY and SMNVEV (reference sequence).

The gene calls are TRBV7-2 and TRBJ2-3; 7 nucleotides match TRBD2. CDR3 size: 16 residues. The germline V gene has CDR1 SGHTA and CDR2 FQGNSA. J lost 4 bases, V lost 8 bases, and 15 bases had no gene match. CDR3 region: CASRLGVGGPSDTQYF. CDR3 sequence (DNA): TGTGCCAGCCGTCTGGGGGTGGGAGGGCCTTCAGATACGCAGTATTTT.

This rearrangement joins TRBV6-1 to TRBJ2-4, with 7 bases identical to TRBD2. Trimming cost V 6 bases and J 8 bases; bases outside gene matches: 7. This CDR3 is 13 amino acids long. Germline V gives CDR1 MNHNS, CDR2 SASEGT. The CDR3 DNA is TGTGCCAGCAGCGTCGGCCGGGGGGACATTCAGTACTTC. Its translation is CASSVGRGDIQYF.

V gene TRBV2 combines with J gene TRBJ1-1; D unresolved. The CDR3 extends over 14 amino acids. Germline CDR1 reads SNHLY; CDR2 reads FYNNEI. The V gene lost 8 bases and the J gene lost 1 base, with 14 bases spanning the gap. In DNA, the CDR3 is TGTGCCAGCTTCAAGGAGGGAAGGAACACTGAAGCTTTCTTT. As protein: CASFKEGRNTEAFF.

The chain recombines TRBV6-1 with TRBJ1-1; perhaps TRBD1 as D (5 bases). Germline values: CDR1 MNHNS, CDR2 SASEGT. V was shortened by 0 bases and J by 1 base, with 6 bases between the two germline ends. The CDR3 has 14 residues. Written as DNA, the CDR3 is TGTGCCAGCAGTGAAGCCGGACAGAACACTGAAGCTTTCTTT. It specifies CASSEAGQNTEAFF.

The gene calls are TRBV28 and TRBJ1-2, with D possibly TRBD1 on 6 matching bases. V was pared by 6 bases and J by 5 bases, with 19 bases between. This CDR3 is 15 amino acids long. CDR1 is MDHEN, CDR2 SYDVKM, per germline. CDR3 amino acids: CASSSPGGHRYGYTF. CDR3 in DNA: TGTGCCAGCAGCTCCCCGGGGGGACACCGTTATGGCTACACCTTC.

The J gene is TRBJ2-6, the V gene TRBV18, with TRBD1 matching over 8 bases. CDR1 and CDR2 (germline): KGHSH, LQKENI. The CDR3 length is 18 residues. V dropped 2 bases and J dropped 2; count of bases not matched to a gene: 8. CDR3 region: CASSPTSLGQAGANVLTF. DNA for the CDR3: TGTGCCAGCTCACCAACCAGTCTGGGACAGGCTGGGGCCAACGTCCTGACTTTC. The entire variable domain, with the rest obtained from reference TRBV18 and TRBJ2-6, is as follows: NAGVMQNPRHLVRRRGQEARLRCSPMKGHSHVYWYRQLPEEGLKFMVYLQKENIIDESGMPKERFSAEFPKEGPSILRIQQVVRGDSAAYFCASSPTSLGQAGANVLTFGAGSRLTVL.

J is TRBJ2-1 and V is TRBV7-6; 12 bases line up with TRBD2. Looked up from germline, CDR1 is SGHVS and CDR2 is FNYEAQ. The CDR3 has 15 residues. Germline trimming cut 5 bases from V and 4 bases from J; bases unmatched to any gene: 3. The CDR3 spells CASSLTSGGYNEQFF. DNA of the CDR3: TGTGCCAGCAGCCTGACTAGCGGGGGATACAATGAGCAGTTCTTC. The full variable domain, completed using reference TRBV7-6 and TRBJ2-1, is GAGVSQSPRYKVTKRGQDVALRCDPISGHVSLYWYRQALGQGPEFLTYFNYEAQQDKSGLPNDRFSAERPEGSISTLTIQRTEQRDSAMYRCASSLTSGGYNEQFFGPGTRLTVL.

V usage is TRBV7-9 and J usage is TRBJ2-7, with 10 positions matching TRBD2. The germline V gene encodes CDR1 SEHNR and CDR2 FQNEAQ (reference sequence). The CDR3 spans 13 residues. With V trimmed by 10 bases and J by 2 bases, 5 bases remained unmatched. The CDR3 spells CATGTSVPYEQYF. CDR3 in DNA: TGTGCCACAGGGACTAGCGTACCCTACGAGCAGTACTTC.

In the case of this clone: One end of the junction is discordant with germline, which a read error may explain. This chain uses TRBV7-9 with TRBJ2-3; D is uncertain. The CDR3 has 12 amino acids. Germline lookup yields CDR1 SEHNR and CDR2 FQNEAQ (reference sequence). In DNA form, the CDR3 reads TGTTCCAGCACCTATGACACAGATACGCAGTATTTT. Translation: CSSTYDTDTQYF. Supplemented by reference TRBV7-9 and TRBJ2-3, the full variable domain reads DTGVSQNPRHKITKRGQNVTFRCDPISEHNRLYWYRQTLGQGPEFLTYFQNEAQLEKSRLLSDRFSAERPKGSFSTLEIQRTEQGDSAMYLCSSTYDTDTQYFGPGTRLTVL.

V gene TRBV19 combines with J gene TRBJ1-1; perhaps TRBD1 as D (6 bases). Germline CDR1 reads LNHDA; CDR2 reads SQIVND (reference sequence). V lost 5 bases to trimming and J lost 6 bases, with 10 bases between them. The CDR3 extends over 12 amino acids. The CDR3 loop is CASSPRQAEAFF. CDR3 DNA: TGTGCCAGTAGTCCCCGACAGGCTGAAGCTTTCTTT.

The V gene is TRBV6-1, the J gene TRBJ1-3; D perhaps matches TRBD1 (5 bases). Germline CDR1 and CDR2: MNHNS and SASEGT. V shed 1 base and J shed 6 bases, with 10 bases lying between them. This CDR3 is 14 amino acids long. The CDR3 DNA sequence: TGTGCCAGCAGTGAAGTCCCGACAGTAAACACCATATATTTT. This encodes CASSEVPTVNTIYF.

The chain combines TRBV9 with TRBJ2-1; 12 nucleotides align to TRBD1. Germline-derived CDR1 and CDR2 are SGDLS and YYNGEE. Losses at the gene ends were 4 bases for V and 10 bases for J; bases not matched to a gene: 9. This CDR3 comprises 15 residues. The CDR3 bases are TGTGCCAGCAGCATCCGGGACAGGGGGCGATGGGAGCAGTTCTTC. It is translated as CASSIRDRGRWEQFF.

CDR3 DNA sequence: TGTGCCAGCAGTTTATCCCCCAGGGGGCGCACCGGGGAGCTGTTTTTT. This translates into CASSLSPRGRTGELFF. The chain joins TRBV27 to TRBJ2-2; TRBD1 aligns across 8 bases. CDR3 size: 16 residues. Germline V gene sequence: CDR1 MNHEY, CDR2 SMNVEV (reference sequence). V trimming: 0 bases; J trimming: 4 bases; junction bases outside the gene matches: 4.

This chain joins TRBV27 and TRBJ2-5; D might be TRBD1 (5 bases). CDR1 is MNHEY, CDR2 SMNVEV, per germline (reference sequence). Trimming shortened V by 6 bases and J by 7 bases, and 18 bases separated the two germline ends. CDR3 length: 14 amino acids. The CDR3 loop reads CASSHRGASGTQYF. In DNA form, the CDR3 reads TGTGCCAGCAGCCACCGTGGGGCGTCAGGGACCCAGTACTTC.

Note on this clone: The same CDR3 is also encoded by other DNA sequences in this sample. This chain links TRBV5-1 with TRBJ2-7, with 10 bases lining up with TRBD1. Germline V gene lookup returns CDR1 SGHRS and CDR2 YFSETQ. The CDR3 has 16 amino acids. Germline trimming cut 0 bases from V and 5 bases from J; bases unmatched to any gene: 8. CDR3 protein: CASSLASGTGVHEQYF. The CDR3 coding sequence is TGCGCCAGCAGCTTGGCCTCCGGGACAGGGGTACACGAGCAGTACTTC.

The V gene is TRBV25-1, the J gene TRBJ2-5, with 7 bases aligning to TRBD1. The junction had 5 bases not matched to a gene; V was cut back by 0 bases and J by 4 bases. Germline-derived CDR1 and CDR2 are MGHDK and SYGVNS. The CDR3 totals 15 residues. The CDR3 nucleotides read TGTGCCAGCAGTGAATATCCCGGGACAGTAGAGACCCAGTACTTC. This sequence encodes CASSEYPGTVETQYF.

The chain joins TRBV7-3 to TRBJ2-3; 11 bases are a match to TRBD2. The CDR3 is made up of 18 amino acids. The V and J ends lost 4 bases and 0 bases, in that order; junction bases with no gene match: 9. CDR1 and CDR2 from the germline V gene are SGHTA and FQGTGA. The CDR3 reads CASSSLAGEGWSTDTQYF. DNA for the CDR3: TGTGCCAGCAGCTCACTAGCGGGAGAGGGTTGGAGCACAGATACGCAGTATTTT. The entire variable domain, with the rest obtained from reference TRBV7-3 and TRBJ2-3, is as follows: GAGVSQTPSNKVTEKGKYVELRCDPISGHTALYWYRQSLGQGPEFLIYFQGTGAADDSGLPNDRFFAVRPEGSVSTLKIQRTERGDSAVYLCASSSLAGEGWSTDTQYFGPGTRLTVL.

This chain connects TRBV4-2 to TRBJ2-7; D unclear. Germline CDR1 reads LGHNA; CDR2 reads YNFKEQ. Trimming left V 1 base short and J 2 bases short, with 9 bases between. The CDR3 runs 14 residues. CDR3 nucleotide sequence: TGTGCCAGCAGCCAAGTTCACTCCACCTACGAGCAGTACTTC. This codes for CASSQVHSTYEQYF.

The rearrangement links TRBV9 to TRBJ2-5; 7 positions agree with TRBD1. Germline V gives CDR1 SGDLS, CDR2 YYNGEE. The V and J ends lost 0 bases and 1 base, in that order; junction bases with no gene match: 3. The length of the CDR3 is 15 residues. CDR3 in amino acids: CASSVEAGGQETQYF. The CDR3 DNA is TGTGCCAGCAGCGTAGAGGCAGGGGGCCAAGAGACCCAGTACTTC. The variable domain in full, completed from reference TRBV9 and TRBJ2-5, reads DSGVTQTPKHLITATGQRVTLRCSPRSGDLSVYWYQQSLDQGLQFLIQYYNGEERAKGNILERFSAQQFPDLHSELNLSSLELGDSALYFCASSVEAGGQETQYFGPGTRLLVL.

The chain is built from TRBV5-1 and TRBJ2-7; a possible D gene is TRBD1 (6 bases). The CDR3 consists of 15 residues. Germline V gene lookup returns CDR1 SGHRS and CDR2 YFSETQ. Trimming cost V 3 bases and J 4 bases, with 17 bases left between them. This chain's CDR3 is CASSSGKGTLYEQYF. As DNA, the CDR3 is TGCGCCAGCAGCTCGGGGAAAGGGACATTATACGAGCAGTACTTC.

This clone was seen a few times. The chain joins TRBV5-1 to TRBJ2-2; D is possibly TRBD2 (5 bases). Germline V gives CDR1 SGHRS, CDR2 YFSETQ. V was pared by 6 bases and J by 4 bases, with 16 bases between. The CDR3 is 15 amino acids. The CDR3 DNA is TGCGCCAGCACGAACCGCAGCGGCGGCACCGGGGAGCTGTTTTTT. The encoded protein is CASTNRSGGTGELFF. Full variable domain (outside the CDR3, taken from reference TRBV5-1 and TRBJ2-2): KAGVTQTPRYLIKTRGQQVTLSCSPISGHRSVSWYQQTPGQGLQFLFEYFSETQRNKGNFPGRFSGRQFSNSRSEMNVSTLELGDSALYLCASTNRSGGTGELFFGEGSRLTVL.

The chain has TRBV2 and TRBJ1-5; D uncertain. The V gene lost 6 bases and the J gene lost 4 bases, with 7 bases spanning the gap. This CDR3 is 12 amino acids long. The germline V gene has CDR1 SNHLY and CDR2 FYNNEI. CDR3 nucleotide sequence: TGTGCCAGCAGGGAGGGAAATCAGCCCCAGCATTTT. Its translation is CASREGNQPQHF.

The rearrangement uses TRBV6-1 and TRBJ2-1; D ambiguous. Germline V gives CDR1 MNHNS, CDR2 SASEGT. CDR3 size: 12 residues. V lost 5 bases to trimming and J lost 4 bases, with 6 bases between them. The CDR3 protein is CASSLIYNEQFF. CDR3 bases: TGTGCCAGCAGTCTAATATACAATGAGCAGTTCTTC.

A single count supports this clone. The V gene is TRBV30, the J gene TRBJ2-1; TRBD1 aligns across 7 bases. The CDR3 is 18 residues long. The V and J ends lost 6 bases and 1 base, in that order; junction bases with no gene match: 18. Germline CDR1 GTSNPN, CDR2 SVGIG (reference sequence). Written as DNA, the CDR3 is TGTGCCTGTACATCCGGGACAGCCGGGCTCCTGTCCTACAATGAGCAGTTCTTC. Translating gives CACTSGTAGLLSYNEQFF.

The chain links TRBV6-1 to TRBJ2-5; 13 bases line up with TRBD2. The J call may not be correct, given that the DNA end is closer to TRBJ2-7. The CDR3 has 15 amino acids. CDR1 is MNHNS, CDR2 SASEGT, per germline. The CDR3 DNA reads as TGTGCCAGCAGGACCGGGACTAGCGGGGCCGACGAGCAGTACTTC. Its protein product is CASRTGTSGADEQYF.

V and J are TRBV4-1 and TRBJ2-2; no definite D call. CDR1 is MGHRA and CDR2 is YSYEKL in the germline V gene. The CDR3 sequence is 15 residues long. Trimming left V 1 base short and J 2 bases short, with 8 bases between. As DNA, the CDR3 is TGCGCCAGCAGCCAAGTGTCCGGTAACACCGGGGAGCTGTTTTTT. Its protein is CASSQVSGNTGELFF.

V usage is TRBV5-1 and J usage is TRBJ2-7; 9 bases align to TRBD1. The V gene's germline CDR1 is SGHRS and CDR2 YFSETQ. J gave up 6 bases and V 4 bases, and 8 bases lay outside the gene matches. The CDR3 has 14 amino acids. The CDR3 is CASSGPATGGEQYF. CDR3 DNA: TGCGCCAGCAGCGGCCCGGCGACAGGGGGCGAGCAGTACTTC.